This TCR beta chain was observed in a study of T cell responses to AZD1222 COVID-19 vaccine (dated by TCRdb to the early 2020s). With respect to the entire study: AZD1222 recipients given second doses at about 4 weeks or at about 12 weeks were pooled, since spike-specific TCR depth and breadth were not found to differ between the two schedules. A total of more than 230 trial participants underwent TCR sequencing, of whom 207 had received two doses of AZD1222 and some 25 had received two doses of the MenACWY control vaccine. Enrollment into the trials was organized by age into subgroups of 18-55, 56-69 and 70-plus years, and those subgroups contained roughly 140, 27 and 60 TCR-sequenced participants, respectively. The full study reports these points: The 56-69-year group was small, and its depth increase did not reach significance, likely because of low power. Conclusions about previously exposed vaccinees are limited, since just a handful of AZD1222 recipients were seropositive for SARS-CoV-2 at baseline. Reportedly, almost half of the unique spike-specific TCRs recognized epitopes lying outside the regions that are mutated in the B.1.351 and B.1.1.7 variants. A significant rise in spike-specific TCR breadth and depth was observed after two AZD1222 doses relative to day 0 and relative to MenACWY recipients. Most participants were white British and females outnumbered males, and the authors suggested that clonal diversity may have been underestimated. Because no day 14 peak-response samples were available, repertoires were characterized only after the peak T cell response. Vaccine-associated CD4 TCRs spanned the whole spike protein, with dominant responses in regions 160-218 and 743-854.

For this clone: Its antigen specificity is not known. Base quality data are lacking; no much larger clone is found one base away.

Trimming takes 5 bases from V and 0 bases from J, and the germline ends sit 10 bases apart. CDR1 and CDR2, looked up from the germline V gene, are SGHTA and FQGNSA. The CDR3 measures 14 amino acids from cysteine to phenylalanine. Only the CDR3 DNA is retained, 42 bases long and in frame from the first base. The time point label, as the study defines it: baseline before first vaccination. Samples from vaccinated people were obtained from the UK trials COV001 and COV002, which included a single-blind randomized controlled phase 2/3 trial of AZD1222 (ChAdOx1 nCoV-19) in healthy adults. For TCRbeta chain sequencing, PBMC samples from trial participants were taken at day 0 and at day 28 after the second dose. The CDR3 regions of human TCRbeta chains were analyzed by immunosequencing. The study's own analysis went as follows. TCRs in the repertoires were matched against a reference library of SARS-CoV-2-specific TCRs that had been generated with the MIRA antigen-specificity platform. Breadth meant the fraction of unique TCRs that were SARS-CoV-2-associated, whereas depth meant the fraction of total T cells that were SARS-CoV-2-associated. Each spike-specific TCR was assigned to its reactive spike region and to a CD4 or CD8 class using the MIRA data. Log10-transformed breadth and depth values were compared by one-way ANOVA with Sidak's multiple comparisons tests. TCRdb provides this immuneACCESS table in a form limited to in-frame rearrangements. Some clones are lacking; in checked studies, under half of them reflect an unresolved V gene, and why the rest are absent is not known. V, J and clone size were drawn from that table, and D and trimming were deduced from the DNA. In all, the sample holds over 100,000 clones, and around 93% of those were seen once. Around 7% of the sample goes to the ten largest clones.

The chain employs TRBV7-2 and TRBJ1-2; TRBD1 might be the D gene, on 5 matching bases. This receptor was taken from an adult in good health. Sequencing used peripheral blood, obtained on day 0 of AZD1222 vaccination. The encoded CDR3 is CASSPRGTNYGYTF. The bases are TGTGCCAGCAGCCCCCGGGGGACTAACTATGGCTACACCTTC.